One sample yielded the 8 T cell receptor beta chains listed below, sequenced in a study of neurological immune-mediated disorders. TCRdb passed the 5' RACE reads through MiXCR, listing each CDR3 protein once. The sample includes roughly 60,000 distinct CDR3 sequences, 2% to 3% of them seen just once. Sequenced material: PBMCs. These receptor sequences come from a man aged 45-65 years with multiple sclerosis.

This clonotype was recorded many times. The genes are TRBV5-1 and TRBJ1-1; no clear D gene. V gave up 1 base and J gave up 3 bases, with 7 bases separating them. The germline gives CDR1 SGHRS, CDR2 YFSETQ. This CDR3 is built from 13 residues. In DNA form, the CDR3 reads TGCGCCAGCAGCTTGTACGAGTACACTGAAGCTTTCTTT. It encodes CASSLYEYTEAFF.

This clonotype was observed at least ten times. V gene TRBV5-1 combines with J gene TRBJ2-1, with D possibly TRBD2 on 6 matching bases. CDR1 and CDR2 from the germline V gene are SGHRS and YFSETQ. The CDR3 runs 15 residues. Trimming pared 5 bases from V and 0 bases from J, leaving 12 bases between. The CDR3 sequence is CASSGTSSSYNEQFF. The CDR3 nucleotides are TGCGCCAGCAGTGGGACTTCAAGCTCCTACAATGAGCAGTTCTTC. The full variable domain, with the rest looked up from reference TRBV5-1 and TRBJ2-1, is KAGVTQTPRYLIKTRGQQVTLSCSPISGHRSVSWYQQTPGQGLQFLFEYFSETQRNKGNFPGRFSGRQFSNSRSEMNVSTLELGDSALYLCASSGTSSSYNEQFFGPGTRLTVL.

This clonotype appeared many times. The chain joins TRBV20-1 to TRBJ2-5; TRBD1 might be the D (6 bases). The germline V and J ends were trimmed by 2 bases and 1 base, with 11 bases remaining between them. Germline assignment: CDR1 DFQATT and CDR2 SNEGSKA (reference sequence). The CDR3 length is 14 residues. CDR3 protein: CSARYGQSQETQYF. The DNA for the CDR3 is TGCAGTGCTAGATACGGACAGAGCCAAGAGACCCAGTACTTC.

This clonotype was found many times. V is TRBV29-1 and J is TRBJ1-2; TRBD1 might be the D (5 bases). The CDR3 contains 12 residues. The germline gives CDR1 SQVTM, CDR2 ANQGSEA. V was pared by 4 bases and J by 8 bases, with 14 bases between. CDR3 coding DNA: TGCAGCGTTGTCTTTGCAGGGCAAGGCTACACCTTC. It specifies CSVVFAGQGYTF.

In this sample, this clonotype turned up many times. The V gene is TRBV5-1, the J gene TRBJ2-3, with D uncertain. CDR3 length equals 14 residues. V lost 2 bases and J 4 bases, leaving 11 bases between the germline ends. CDR1 and CDR2 from the germline V gene are SGHRS and YFSETQ. This CDR3 reads CASSFERGADTQYF. For the CDR3, the DNA is TGCGCCAGCAGCTTCGAACGTGGCGCAGATACGCAGTATTTT.

In its sample, this clonotype was seen many times. In nucleotides, the CDR3 is TGCGCCAGCAGCTCGGGACAGGCCAATTCACCCCTCCACTTT. This codes for CASSSGQANSPLHF. The genes are TRBV5-1 and TRBJ1-6; 8 bases map to TRBD1. The length of the CDR3 is 14 residues. J gave up 7 bases and V 3 bases, and 3 bases lay outside the gene matches. CDR1 is SGHRS, CDR2 YFSETQ, per germline.

The sample holds many counts of this clonotype. The chain employs TRBV9 and TRBJ1-6, with D maybe TRBD1 (6 bases). The CDR3 length is 15 residues. V was cut by 0 bases and J by 6 bases, with 10 bases left in between. Per germline, CDR1 SGDLS and CDR2 YYNGEE. CDR3: CASSVAGGPNSPLHF. CDR3 sequence (DNA): TGTGCCAGCAGCGTAGCGGGGGGCCCTAATTCACCCCTCCACTTT.

This clonotype was recorded many times. The gene calls are TRBV7-7 and TRBJ2-5; the match to TRBD2 covers 7 bases. Germline CDR1 SSHAT, CDR2 FNYEAQ (reference sequence). This CDR3 comprises 17 residues. Trimming removed 5 bases from V and 2 bases from J; junction bases left unmatched: 14. The CDR3 region is CASSPGRTSAEQETQYF. DNA of the CDR3: TGTGCCAGCAGCCCCGGGCGAACTAGCGCGGAACAAGAGACCCAGTACTTC.